This T cell receptor (beta chain) was captured by sequencing in a study of blood T cells in healthy people across ages. Every donor contributed roughly 10 milliliters of peripheral blood by blood draw. For the second PCR, which ran for about 6 to 12 cycles, a sample-barcoded 5' primer and a J-beta primer mix were used. TCRdb re-derived calls from the 5' RACE reads in MiXCR, one entry per CDR3 protein. The data show under 800,000 distinct CDR3 sequences, with about 40% seen just once and 20% to 25% held by the top ten. There are 16 residues in the CDR3. V lost 6 bases, J lost 3 bases, and 21 bases lay in between. This clonotype has a handful of counts.

The sequence came from a woman aged 55-69 years in good health. This chain links TRBV12-3 or TRBV12-4 with TRBJ2-7, with D perhaps given as TRBD1 or TRBD2 (5 bases each). Sequenced sample: blood. In nucleotides, the CDR3 is TGTGCCAGCAGCAAAGGGTTCGGGACCAGGTACTACGAGCAGTACTTC. Encoded protein: CASSKGFGTRYYEQYF.